This T cell receptor beta chain is from a study of cytomegalovirus exposure and HLA in healthy donors (dated by TCRdb to the late 2010s). For the study in its entirety: In an earlier analysis of about 560 of the donors, about 260 Gb of sequence data and just under 120 million unique TCR beta sequences from about 179 million T cells were reported. Approximately 300 gigabases of sequencing data and roughly 80 million unique TCR sequences made up an early release that covered roughly 670 HLA-typed donors. Among the roughly 400 genotyped donors, around 81% belonged to the genetic ancestry cluster associated with self-reported Caucasian donors. The study aimed to test whether signatures of past pathogen exposure could be identified by cataloging public T cell receptors. The study used immunosequencing to profile the T cell repertoires of around 600 subjects and linked those repertoires to cytomegalovirus serostatus. A separate validation cohort of more than 100 different subjects was used in addition to the approximately 700-subject first cohort. High-throughput TCR immunosequencing, statistical association of individual TCRs with disease status, and machine learning were combined to predict cytomegalovirus infection status. A later analysis re-examined previously published TCR beta repertoires from 600 to 700 donors and added high-resolution HLA genotyping to investigate patterns of TCR occurrence. The later analysis used no new phenotypic data to find candidate immune exposures, relying instead on TCR beta sequences and their occurrence across donors. An earlier analysis of fewer than 700 of the donors applied high-throughput TCR beta sequencing to assess whether each TCR beta V gene segment acted as functional or pseudogenic. Donor age, sex, ethnicity and CMV serostatus were compiled alongside the repertoire data. Genome-wide SNP genotypes for about 65% of the roughly 670 donors were used in a later genetic analysis, which treated that subset as a discovery cohort. Every discovery cohort repertoire had been produced on one sequencing platform. HLA typing covered class I and class II loci at four-digit resolution. The number of typed donors differed by locus: about 620-640 for A, B, C, DRB1 and DQB1; 522 for DQA1; about 600 for DPA1; and about 450 for DPB1. Because of strong linkage in the cohort, four or five DR-DQ haplotypes were treated as single units for association and clustering. Among 300 to 500 genotyped donors of the cohort, an average of approximately 240,000 unique TCR beta nucleotide sequences was sequenced per donor, of which 15% to 20% were non-productive.

To note about this clone: Its antigen remains unidentified.

The library was prepared using the immunoSEQ multiplex PCR assay. For the multiplex PCR, a mixture combining 60 forward primers for TCR Vbeta segments and 13 reverse primers for TCR Jbeta segments was used. The CDR3 region of rearranged TCR beta genes was amplified from genomic DNA with a multiplex PCR assay. The amplified TCR beta libraries were sequenced on the Illumina HiSeq System as 87-base-pair reads. The paper's data handling went like this. A later analysis counted about 80 million unique TCR beta chains across the 666 repertoires, and 9 million to 14 million of these chains were shared by at least two donors. To remove PCR and sequencing errors, raw reads were error-corrected and collapsed into unique sequences using a nearest-neighbor algorithm that merged closely related sequences. CDR3 sequences were aligned to IMGT reference sequences to assign V, D and J gene segments. Each retained sequence needed at least a six-nucleotide match to both a V gene segment and a J gene segment. A rearrangement counted as productive if the CDR3 had no stop codons and remained in frame with V and J, and every other rearrangement counted as non-productive. Following IMGT convention, CDR3 was defined as the stretch from the second conserved V-encoded cysteine up to the conserved J-encoded phenylalanine. The earlier analysis of some 540 of the donors excluded any sequence lacking an unambiguous match to a single V gene segment. In an earlier analysis of approximately 560 of the donors, a V segment was called functional when productive rearrangements were above 56.7%, and segregating when the standard deviation between donors exceeded 5%. A statistical classification framework was built for diagnosing cytomegalovirus status from the catalog of TCR beta chain sequences. In a later analysis, TCR nucleotide sequences were compared against IMGT/GENE-DB human TR gene sequences so that V and J genes could be assigned. Using the TCRdist pipeline, a later analysis assigned CDR3 sequences along with most-parsimonious VDJ recombination scenarios. In a later analysis, each TCR beta chain was defined by its CDR3 amino acid sequence together with its V-gene family, and reads without a unique V-gene family were excluded. A later analysis removed 500 to 600 highly shared, low-generation-probability nucleotide sequences to deal with suspected cross-contamination and a sequencing artifact. In a later analysis, a clonal expansion index for each public chain was calculated from normalized within-repertoire ranks of inferred template counts. In a later analysis, generation probabilities were computed using a VDJ recombination model fitted to out-of-frame rearrangements, and the results were checked against IGoR. In a later analysis, hypergeometric tests were used to score TCR-TCR, TCR-HLA and TCR-CMV co-occurrence, with a repertoire-size bias correction applied to TCR pairs. A later analysis estimated false discovery rates by permuting HLA or CMV assignments 20 times. In a later analysis, co-occurring TCRs were grouped using DBSCAN, with TCRdist sequence similarity added in when clustering inside HLA-allele-positive subsets. Co-occurrence clustering excluded repertoires with fewer than 30,000 or more than 120,000 public chains, plus five with anomalous nucleotide sharing. What TCRdb holds here is the immuneACCESS table cut down to in-frame rearrangements. Part of the clones is not present; checked against another copy, under half of the missing clones reflect an unresolved V gene, and the others are unexplained. Clone size and the V and J calls come from that table; the DNA yielded D and trimming. For this sample, the table gives around 57,000 clones. The ten largest make up 8% to 13% of the sample.

Summary of the overall study and its limitations: A further reported finding was that TCR beta sequences accurately predicted the HLA-A and HLA-B alleles for most subjects in the first cohort. Because counts were too low, roughly 16 rarely observed V segments, including chromosome 9 orphons, were left out of the earlier analysis of about 620 of the donors. Strong co-occurrence of HLA alleles, especially DR and DQ, made assigning TCR associations to individual alleles difficult. In a later genetic analysis, fewer N-insertions in productive TCRs were reported among donors in an Asian-associated ancestry cluster than the roughly 710-donor mean. A total of 150 or so TCR beta chains were listed by the study as associated with cytomegalovirus. Most CMV-associated TCR beta chains appeared to be HLA-restricted in a later analysis, and the HLA associations seemed to be driven largely by CMV exposure. Because HLA typing was missing for some donors at each locus, association tests included only the typed subset. This cohort had only TCR beta chains sequenced, and the lack of alpha or paired-chain data limited which features could be detected. The presence/absence analyses assumed that sequencing depth was roughly uniform across donors, and that assumption may not be true. Cytomegalovirus status was reported to be diagnosed by the classifier with high specificity and sensitivity in both the original and validation cohorts. For the cohort, immune exposure information was limited to CMV serostatus. An earlier analysis of approximately 590 of the donors showed that most TCR beta V segments appeared in productive rearrangements either about 90% or about 30% of the time, which broadly matched IMGT annotations. Several of the top co-occurrence clusters appeared to be linked to parvovirus B19, influenza, CMV and Epstein-Barr virus, according to a later analysis. A later genetic analysis associated a missense DCLRE1C variant with V-gene and J-gene trimming of TCR beta chains, and an independent cohort replicated the association. In vitro tests confirmed that three of the cytomegalovirus-associated TCR beta chains recognize cytomegalovirus antigens. The authors suggested that the approach could potentially be extended to other disease states and immunological phenotypes. A cluster of highly shared sequence variants was judged likely to be a technical artifact of the sequencing pipeline. In a later analysis, HLA-associated TCR beta chains showed more clonal expansion and lower generation probabilities than non-associated chains that were equally common. In a later analysis, the rate of TCR association differed among HLA loci, with DRB1 alleles having the most associated TCRs and HLA-C alleles having the fewest. Some IMGT-functional V segments, including TRBV6-2 and TRBV6-3, could not be distinguished by the 87-base-pair reads and were therefore excluded. Linkage disequilibrium might explain the correlated functional status among segregating V segments, but an unknown experimental factor could not be excluded. Across donors, most TCR sequences were observed very rarely, whereas some public TCRs were present in many individuals. At a false discovery rate of 0.05, a later analysis linked under 20,000 TCR beta sequences to specific HLA alleles.

After removal of 8 bases from V and 0 bases from J, the junction retains 0 bases not matched to a gene. The germline V gene (reference sequence) specifies LNHDA as CDR1 and SQIVND as CDR2. From cysteine to phenylalanine, the CDR3 is 13 amino acids long. Kept here is only the CDR3 DNA, which spans 39 bases and is read in frame from base 1. The cohort was made up of hundreds of healthy bone marrow donors. At the time of sampling, every cohort member was nominally healthy, though immune exposures that went unrecorded were likely present. The donor tested CMV seropositive, placing the donor among the roughly 270 seropositive members of the cohort. A peripheral blood sample was provided by each donor, and peripheral blood mononuclear cells were used for TCR beta sequencing. Genomic DNA was extracted from the blood cell samples with the Qiagen DNeasy Blood Extraction Kit.

This clonotype originated in a woman aged 45 to 65 in good health and CMV-seropositive. The sample taken for sequencing was PBMCs. Recombination joined TRBV19 with TRBJ2-7, and 11 junctional nucleotides match TRBD1. The nucleotide sequence is given as TGTGCCAGTGGGACAGGGGGCTCCTACGAGCAGTACTTC. Translated, this is CASGTGGSYEQYF.